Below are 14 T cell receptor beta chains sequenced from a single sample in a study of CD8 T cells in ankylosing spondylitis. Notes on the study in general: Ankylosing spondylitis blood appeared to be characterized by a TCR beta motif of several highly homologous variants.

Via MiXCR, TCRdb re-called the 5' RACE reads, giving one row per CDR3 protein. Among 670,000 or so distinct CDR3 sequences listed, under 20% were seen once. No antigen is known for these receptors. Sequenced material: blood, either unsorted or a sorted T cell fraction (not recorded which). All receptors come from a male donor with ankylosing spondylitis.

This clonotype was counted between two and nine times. This CDR3 is CASSPFVTNEQFF. Written as DNA, the CDR3 is TGTGCCAGCAGCCCTTTTGTGACGAATGAGCAGTTCTTC. V is TRBV12-3 or TRBV12-4 and J is TRBJ2-1, with D hard to call. V lost 6 bases to trimming and J lost 7 bases, with 13 bases between them. The CDR3 length is 13 residues.

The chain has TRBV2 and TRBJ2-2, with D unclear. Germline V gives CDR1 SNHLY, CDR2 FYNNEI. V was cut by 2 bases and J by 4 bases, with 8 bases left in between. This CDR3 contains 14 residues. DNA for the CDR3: TGTGCCAGCAGTGAAATTAAGAGCACCGGGGAGCTGTTTTTT. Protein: CASSEIKSTGELFF. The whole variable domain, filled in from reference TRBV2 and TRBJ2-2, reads EPEVTQTPSHQVTQMGQEVILRCVPISNHLYFYWYRQILGQKVEFLVSFYNNEISEKSEIFDDQFSVERPDGSNFTLKIRSTKLEDSAMYFCASSEIKSTGELFFGEGSRLTVL.

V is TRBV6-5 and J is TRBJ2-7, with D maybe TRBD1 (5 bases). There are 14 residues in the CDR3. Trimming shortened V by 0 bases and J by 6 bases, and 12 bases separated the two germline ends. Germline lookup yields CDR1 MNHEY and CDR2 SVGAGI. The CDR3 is CASSYSGQGPEQYF. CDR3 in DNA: TGTGCCAGCAGTTACTCGGGGCAGGGTCCCGAGCAGTACTTC.

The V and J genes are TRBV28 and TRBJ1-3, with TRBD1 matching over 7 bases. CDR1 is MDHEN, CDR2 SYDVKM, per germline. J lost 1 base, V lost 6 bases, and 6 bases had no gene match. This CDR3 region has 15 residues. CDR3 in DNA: TGTGCCAGCAGGTCTACAGGGGCATCTGGAAACACCATATATTTT. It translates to CASRSTGASGNTIYF.

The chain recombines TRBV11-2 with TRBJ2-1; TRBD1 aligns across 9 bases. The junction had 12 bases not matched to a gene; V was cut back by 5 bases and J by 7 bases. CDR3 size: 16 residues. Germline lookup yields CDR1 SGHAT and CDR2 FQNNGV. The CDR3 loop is CASSPRGGQGVNEQFF. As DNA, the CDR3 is TGTGCCAGCAGCCCCAGGGGGGGACAGGGAGTAAATGAGCAGTTCTTC.

The chain's CDR3 is CASSSTPGGYTGELFF. CDR3 in DNA: TGTGCCAGCAGTTCGACCCCAGGGGGCTACACCGGGGAGCTGTTTTTT. The genes are TRBV12-3 or TRBV12-4 and TRBJ2-2, with TRBD1 matching over 8 bases. This CDR3 has 16 amino acids. Trimming removed 4 bases from V and 3 bases from J; junction bases left unmatched: 7.

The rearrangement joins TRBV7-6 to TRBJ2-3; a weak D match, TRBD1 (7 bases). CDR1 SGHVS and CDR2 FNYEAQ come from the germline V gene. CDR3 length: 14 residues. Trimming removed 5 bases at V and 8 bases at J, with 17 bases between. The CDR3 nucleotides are TGTGCCAGCAGCCCAACAGGGGAGCGGGCTACGCAGTATTTT. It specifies CASSPTGERATQYF.

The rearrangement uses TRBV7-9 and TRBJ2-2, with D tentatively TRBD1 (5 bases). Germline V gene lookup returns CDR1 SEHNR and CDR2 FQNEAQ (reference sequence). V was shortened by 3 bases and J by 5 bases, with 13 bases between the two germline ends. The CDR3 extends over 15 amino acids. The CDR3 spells CASSFNPPGTGELFF. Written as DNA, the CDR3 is TGTGCCAGCAGCTTTAACCCTCCAGGGACCGGGGAGCTGTTTTTT.

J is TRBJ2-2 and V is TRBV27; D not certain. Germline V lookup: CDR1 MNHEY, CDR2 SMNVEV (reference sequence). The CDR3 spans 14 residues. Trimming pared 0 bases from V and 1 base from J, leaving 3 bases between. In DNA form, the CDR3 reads TGTGCCAGCAGTTTATCAGTGAACACCGGGGAGCTGTTTTTT. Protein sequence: CASSLSVNTGELFF.

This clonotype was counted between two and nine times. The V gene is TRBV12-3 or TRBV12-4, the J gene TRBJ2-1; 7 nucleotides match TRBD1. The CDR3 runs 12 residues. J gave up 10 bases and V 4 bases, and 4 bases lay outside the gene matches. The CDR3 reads CASSSRGREQFF. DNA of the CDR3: TGTGCCAGCAGTTCAAGGGGGCGCGAGCAGTTCTTC.

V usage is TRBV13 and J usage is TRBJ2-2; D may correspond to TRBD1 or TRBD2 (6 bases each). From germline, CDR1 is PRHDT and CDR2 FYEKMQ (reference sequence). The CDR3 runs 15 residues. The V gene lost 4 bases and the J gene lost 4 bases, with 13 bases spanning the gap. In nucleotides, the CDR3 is TGTGCCAGCAGCTGGAGGGGGGCAGGCACCGGGGAGCTGTTTTTT. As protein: CASSWRGAGTGELFF.

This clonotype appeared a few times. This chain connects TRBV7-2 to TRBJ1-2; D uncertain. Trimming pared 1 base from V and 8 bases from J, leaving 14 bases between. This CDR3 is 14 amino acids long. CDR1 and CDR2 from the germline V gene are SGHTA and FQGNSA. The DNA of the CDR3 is TGTGCCAGCAGCTTAGGCCGGACCTCGAGAGGCTACACCTTC. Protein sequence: CASSLGRTSRGYTF.

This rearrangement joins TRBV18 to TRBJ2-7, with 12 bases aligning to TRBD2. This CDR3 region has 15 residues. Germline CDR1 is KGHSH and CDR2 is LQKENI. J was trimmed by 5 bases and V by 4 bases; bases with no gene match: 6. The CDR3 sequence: CASSRPTSGRNEQYF. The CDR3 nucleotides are TGTGCCAGCTCACGGCCCACTAGCGGGAGGAACGAGCAGTACTTC.

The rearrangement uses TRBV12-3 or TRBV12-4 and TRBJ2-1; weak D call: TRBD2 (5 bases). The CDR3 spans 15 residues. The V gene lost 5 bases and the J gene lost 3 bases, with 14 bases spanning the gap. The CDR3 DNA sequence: TGTGCCAGCAGTCTACTAGAGACTTACTACAATGAGCAGTTCTTC. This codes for CASSLLETYYNEQFF.